Following are 24 T cell receptor beta chains from one sample sequenced in a study of Ad26.COV2.S vaccination and SARS-CoV-2 variants. Only in-frame clones appear in the TCRdb table, and some are missing; sequencing was by immunoSEQ multiplex PCR. Of around 450,000 clones detected, approximately 90% appear once; the ten largest clones hold less than 15%. Treatment of the sample: around 19 received Ad26.COV2.S at low or high dose, single or two shots; about five received placebo; per-sample allocation not given. On day 63 after the first injection, vaccine and placebo recipients gave samples. This sample comprised peripheral blood, obtained in a trial of Ad26.COV2.S vaccine versus placebo. These receptors all come from a person aged 18-60 years who received the Ad26.COV2.S COVID-19 vaccine or a placebo.

The chain employs TRBV9 and TRBJ2-1, with D unclear. CDR3 size: 13 residues. Trimming cost V 0 bases and J 5 bases, with 6 bases left between them. Germline V gene sequence: CDR1 SGDLS, CDR2 YYNGEE. CDR3 sequence (DNA): TGTGCCAGCAGCGTAGGACTGGACAATGAGCAGTTCTTC. Protein product: CASSVGLDNEQFF.

This chain joins TRBV7-6 and TRBJ2-1; 8 bases match TRBD2. The ends lost 5 bases at V and 7 bases at J; junction bases unmatched: 10. Germline CDR1 reads SGHVS; CDR2 reads FNYEAQ. The CDR3 sequence is 15 residues long. CDR3 sequence reads: CASSRSGSAGNEQFF. DNA of the CDR3: TGTGCCAGCAGCCGAAGCGGGAGTGCGGGGAATGAGCAGTTCTTC.

The chain uses TRBV5-8 and TRBJ2-5, with 8 bases that match TRBD1. V lost 3 bases to trimming and J lost 4 bases; unmatched junction nucleotides: 5. CDR3 length: 14 residues. Germline assignment: CDR1 SGHTS and CDR2 YDEGEE. CDR3 in DNA: TGTGCCAGCAGCTGGGGGACAGGTGGAGAGACCCAGTACTTC. Translating it yields CASSWGTGGETQYF.

The chain is built from TRBV4-1 and TRBJ1-2, with 11 bases matching TRBD1. The CDR3 is 16 amino acids. Germline V gives CDR1 MGHRA, CDR2 YSYEKL. With 2 bases clipped from V and 3 bases from J, the junction kept 5 bases outside the gene matches. For the CDR3, the DNA is TGCGCCAGCAGCCAAACCGGGACAGGGGGAGACTATGGCTACACCTTC. It codes for CASSQTGTGGDYGYTF.

The chain has TRBV6-2 or TRBV6-3 and TRBJ2-7; D unresolved. The CDR3 consists of 15 residues. Per the germline V gene, CDR1 is MNHEY and CDR2 is SVGEGT. V was trimmed by 0 bases and J by 0 bases, leaving 9 bases between them. CDR3: CASSYSLMRSYEQYF. The CDR3 region has the DNA TGTGCCAGCAGTTACTCCCTAATGCGCTCCTACGAGCAGTACTTC.

The gene calls are TRBV16 and TRBJ1-4; possible D gene TRBD1, 6 bases. Trimming cost V 2 bases and J 8 bases, with 6 bases left between them. Germline V gives CDR1 KGHSY, CDR2 FQNENV. CDR3 length: 12 residues. The DNA of the CDR3 is TGTGCCAGCAGCCAACAGGGGGAAAAACTGTTTTTT. Translating gives CASSQQGEKLFF.

The chain combines TRBV5-4 with TRBJ1-2; D might be TRBD1 (5 bases). CDR1 and CDR2 (germline): SGHNT, YYREEE (reference sequence). Trimming removed 5 bases at V and 7 bases at J, with 15 bases between. The CDR3 contains 13 residues. The CDR3 here is CASRLGGGAGYTF. CDR3 in DNA: TGTGCCAGCAGGCTCGGGGGGGGTGCTGGCTACACCTTC. Using reference TRBV5-4 and TRBJ1-2 for the parts outside the CDR3, the full variable domain is ETGVTQSPTHLIKTRGQQVTLRCSSQSGHNTVSWYQQALGQGPQFIFQYYREEENGRGNFPPRFSGLQFPNYSSELNVNALELDDSALYLCASRLGGGAGYTFGSGTRLTVV.

The rearrangement links TRBV27 to TRBJ2-6; 7 bases are a match to TRBD1. Germline loops: CDR1 MNHEY, CDR2 SMNVEV (reference sequence). The V and J ends lost 4 bases and 1 base, in that order; junction bases with no gene match: 7. The CDR3 runs to 17 residues. The CDR3: CASSSLGQLSGANVLTF. In DNA, the CDR3 is TGTGCCAGCAGTTCCTTGGGACAGCTTTCTGGGGCCAACGTCCTGACTTTC.

This chain's CDR3 is CATSRDPSTGLIGGYTF. The CDR3 DNA reads as TGTGCCACCAGCAGAGATCCTAGCACAGGGTTAATTGGTGGCTACACCTTC. V is TRBV15 and J is TRBJ1-2; possibly TRBD1 for D (6 bases). Germline V gives CDR1 LNHNV, CDR2 YYDKDF (reference sequence). V was shortened by 0 bases and J by 7 bases, with 21 bases between the two germline ends. The CDR3 contains 17 residues. Full variable domain (remainder filled in from reference TRBV15 and TRBJ1-2): DAMVIQNPRYQVTQFGKPVTLSCSQTLNHNVMYWYQQKSSQAPKLLFHYYDKDFNNEADTPDNFQSRRPNTSFCFLDIRSPGLGDTAMYLCATSRDPSTGLIGGYTFGSGTRLTVV.

J is TRBJ2-1 and V is TRBV5-1; the D gene is possibly TRBD1 (5 bases). CDR1 and CDR2 (germline): SGHRS, YFSETQ. The CDR3 sequence is 13 residues long. Trimming removed 5 bases from V and 5 bases from J, with 11 bases in between. This CDR3 reads CASSRRVDNEQFF. CDR3 DNA sequence: TGCGCCAGCAGTCGCAGGGTAGACAATGAGCAGTTCTTC.

The chain joins TRBV12-3 or TRBV12-4 to TRBJ2-5; no clear D gene. There are 11 residues in the CDR3. V was trimmed by 5 bases and J by 3 bases, leaving 4 bases between them. CDR3 coding DNA: TGTGCCAGCAGTATCAAAGAGACCCAGTACTTC. It is translated as CASSIKETQYF.

The chain uses TRBV15 and TRBJ2-1; D unclear. Germline CDR1 LNHNV, CDR2 YYDKDF (reference sequence). The CDR3 length is 16 residues. V lost 1 base and J 0 bases, leaving 10 bases between the germline ends. The CDR3 DNA reads TGTGCCACCAGCAGAGGAAGTTGGAGCTCCTACAATGAGCAGTTCTTC. Amino acids: CATSRGSWSSYNEQFF. Filled out from reference TRBV15 and TRBJ2-1, the complete variable domain reads DAMVIQNPRYQVTQFGKPVTLSCSQTLNHNVMYWYQQKSSQAPKLLFHYYDKDFNNEADTPDNFQSRRPNTSFCFLDIRSPGLGDTAMYLCATSRGSWSSYNEQFFGPGTRLTVL.

This clone was seen only once. This chain joins TRBV7-2 and TRBJ1-4, with D uncertain. From germline, CDR1 is SGHTA and CDR2 FQGNSA. The V end was cut by 1 base, the J end by 3 bases, with 9 bases between. There are 15 residues in the CDR3. The CDR3: CASSLDAGSNEKLFF. CDR3 nucleotide sequence: TGTGCCAGCAGCTTAGATGCAGGCTCTAATGAAAAACTGTTTTTT.

The V gene is TRBV19, the J gene TRBJ2-4, with TRBD1 as a possible D gene (6 bases). CDR1 is LNHDA and CDR2 is SQIVND in the germline V gene (reference sequence). The germline V and J ends were trimmed by 5 bases and 9 bases, with 17 bases remaining between them. The CDR3 runs 14 residues. CDR3: CASSVLAGAGIQYF. The CDR3 DNA follows: TGTGCCAGTAGTGTCCTTGCAGGGGCGGGCATTCAGTACTTC.

The genes are TRBV5-1 and TRBJ2-1, with 14 bases lining up with TRBD2. V lost 3 bases, J lost 9 bases, and 5 bases stayed unmatched. This CDR3 has 15 residues. Germline V gene sequence: CDR1 SGHRS, CDR2 YFSETQ. The CDR3 region is CASSSGLAGVGEQFF. The CDR3 coding sequence is TGCGCCAGCAGCTCGGGACTAGCGGGGGTCGGTGAGCAGTTCTTC. The variable domain in full, with the rest retrieved from reference TRBV5-1 and TRBJ2-1, is KAGVTQTPRYLIKTRGQQVTLSCSPISGHRSVSWYQQTPGQGLQFLFEYFSETQRNKGNFPGRFSGRQFSNSRSEMNVSTLELGDSALYLCASSSGLAGVGEQFFGPGTRLTVL.

This chain connects TRBV3-1 (or the pseudogene TRBV3-2) to TRBJ2-4; no clear D gene. Germline CDR1 and CDR2: LGHDT and YNNKEL (reference sequence). CDR3 length equals 15 residues. V was cut by 4 bases and J by 11 bases, with 21 bases left in between. The CDR3 protein is CASSPRVAGSRVQYF. CDR3 nucleotides: TGTGCCAGCAGCCCGCGAGTAGCTGGTTCAAGAGTTCAGTACTTC.

V and J are TRBV6-5 and TRBJ2-3; 7 bases fit TRBD1. The V gene's germline CDR1 is MNHEY and CDR2 SVGAGI. The CDR3 has 14 amino acids. Trimming at V came to 7 bases and at J to 6 bases, leaving 10 bases not matched to a gene. Here the CDR3 DNA reads TGTGCCAGCACCACCGGACAGGAGATGGATACGCAGTATTTT. Translated: CASTTGQEMDTQYF.

V gene TRBV30 combines with J gene TRBJ2-3, with TRBD2 as a possible D gene (5 bases). The CDR3 runs to 12 residues. V lost 6 bases and J 7 bases, leaving 14 bases between the germline ends. Germline CDR1 and CDR2: GTSNPN and SVGIG (reference sequence). Here the CDR3 reads CACTTGFYTQYF. The CDR3 bases are TGTGCCTGTACTACGGGATTCTATACGCAGTATTTT.

The chain joins TRBV5-1 to TRBJ2-5, with a tentative D call TRBD1 (6 bases). Germline CDR1 is SGHRS and CDR2 is YFSETQ. This CDR3 has 15 residues. V lost 0 bases and J 5 bases, leaving 14 bases between the germline ends. CDR3 nucleotides: TGCGCCAGCAGCTTGGATGGCAGGGGATGGGAGACCCAGTACTTC. This codes for CASSLDGRGWETQYF.

The J gene is TRBJ2-2, the V gene TRBV6-2 or TRBV6-3; weak D call: TRBD1 (6 bases). Trimming stripped 2 bases from V and 4 bases from J, with 26 bases between. The CDR3 runs to 20 residues. Germline V gene lookup returns CDR1 MNHEY and CDR2 SVGEGT. CDR3 sequence: CASSYPISFLGQRSTGELFF. The CDR3 DNA reads TGTGCCAGCAGTTACCCGATCTCTTTCCTTGGACAGAGGTCCACCGGGGAGCTGTTTTTT.

The rearrangement links TRBV5-4 to TRBJ2-1; D is uncertain. Germline CDR1 is SGHNT and CDR2 is YYREEE (reference sequence). The CDR3 has 15 residues. V shed 0 bases and J shed 6 bases, with 13 bases lying between them. CDR3: CASSLAGGLGNEQFF. The CDR3 nucleotides read TGTGCCAGCAGCTTGGCGGGCGGCCTGGGCAATGAGCAGTTCTTC.

The rearrangement joins TRBV7-3 to TRBJ1-1, with unresolved D. Trimming took off 5 bases at V and 8 bases at J, with 12 bases between the two ends. This CDR3 region has 12 residues. Per the germline V gene, CDR1 is SGHTA and CDR2 is FQGTGA. In DNA form, the CDR3 reads TGTGCCAGCAGCCCAACTTCAAGCGAAGCTTTCTTT. Translation: CASSPTSSEAFF.

V gene TRBV5-5 combines with J gene TRBJ2-1; TRBD1 aligns across 9 bases. The CDR3 consists of 14 residues. The V segment lost 4 bases and the J segment 7 bases; nucleotides outside the gene matches: 6. From germline, CDR1 is SGHKS and CDR2 YYEKEE (reference sequence). CDR3 residues: CASSVGQGLNEQFF. CDR3 in DNA: TGTGCCAGCAGCGTGGGACAGGGTTTGAATGAGCAGTTCTTC.

The chain couples TRBV5-4 to TRBJ2-3, with D tentatively TRBD2 (6 bases). The CDR3 is made up of 13 amino acids. V was cut by 0 bases and J by 6 bases, with 8 bases left in between. Germline lookup yields CDR1 SGHNT and CDR2 YYREEE (reference sequence). DNA of the CDR3: TGTGCCAGCAGCTTGGAAGGAGGGGATACGCAGTATTTT. It translates to CASSLEGGDTQYF.